What follows are 2 T cell receptor beta chains derived from one specimen sequenced in a study of CD8+ T cells in alopecia areata. Reverse transcribed after extraction, RNA yielded cDNA as the sequencing template. Data came from immunoSEQ multiplex PCR; TCRdb stores just in-frame clones and leaves some out. The sample has about 140,000 clones, around 58% seen once. The sequencing here drew on CD4+ T cells sorted from blood, taken at week 0. The origin of the receptors is a human donor with alopecia areata.

This clone was counted a few times. The chain carries TRBV14 and TRBJ1-5; D is perhaps TRBD1 (5 bases). The CDR3 consists of 13 residues. Germline lookup yields CDR1 SGHDN and CDR2 FVKESK. The germline V and J ends were trimmed by 4 bases and 5 bases, with 9 bases remaining between them. As DNA, the CDR3 is TGTGCCAGCAGCCGCGGGGGGGATCAGCCCCAGCATTTT. This sequence encodes CASSRGGDQPQHF.

V and J are TRBV7-3 and TRBJ2-5; perhaps TRBD1 as D (6 bases). Looked up from germline, CDR1 is SGHTA and CDR2 is FQGTGA. The CDR3 runs 14 residues. Trimming pared 5 bases from V and 1 base from J, leaving 11 bases between. The CDR3 DNA sequence: TGTGCCAGCAGCACCTCAGGGGCCCAAGAGACCCAGTACTTC. The encoded protein is CASSTSGAQETQYF.